These T cell receptor beta chains were read from a single sample in a study of shared clonotypes between healthy human individuals. Clones were read by immunoSEQ multiplex PCR, and TCRdb kept only the in-frame ones, dropping some. The table lists 800,000 to 950,000 clones, approximately 97% of them singletons. Sequencing used naive CD8+ T cells sorted from blood. These receptors originate from a man aged 30 to 45 in good health. CDR3s include the opening cysteine and the closing phenylalanine or tryptophan. A D gene is named only where the DNA matches it firmly. Clone sizes are given selectively: once, few, many, or a class where the clone is expanded.

j_call: TRBJ2-5; clone_size: -; d_call: -; v_call: TRBV28; cdr3_aa: CASSSAWQGRETQYF; cdr3_nt: TGTGCCAGCAGTTCGGCCTGGCAGGGCAGGGAGACCCAGTACTTC
j_call: TRBJ1-2; clone_size: -; d_call: -; v_call: TRBV27; cdr3_aa: CASSLLATSYGYTF; cdr3_nt: TGTGCCAGCAGTTTGCTGGCCACCTCCTATGGCTACACCTTC
j_call: TRBJ2-7; clone_size: -; d_call: TRBD2; v_call: TRBV6-5; cdr3_aa: CASRSWEGNSYEQYF; cdr3_nt: TGTGCCAGCAGGTCGTGGGAGGGAAACTCCTACGAGCAGTACTTC
j_call: TRBJ2-3; clone_size: once; d_call: -; v_call: TRBV7-9; cdr3_aa: CASRKRDRGTDTQYF; cdr3_nt: TGTGCCAGCAGGAAGCGGGACAGAGGCACAGATACGCAGTATTTT
j_call: TRBJ2-2; clone_size: -; d_call: -; v_call: TRBV10-3; cdr3_aa: CAISGGANTGELFF; cdr3_nt: TGTGCCATCAGTGGGGGGGCGAACACCGGGGAGCTGTTTTTT
j_call: TRBJ2-2; clone_size: -; d_call: -; v_call: TRBV7-9; cdr3_aa: CAARASEAGELFF; cdr3_nt: TGTGCCGCGAGGGCGTCTGAAGCCGGGGAGCTGTTTTTT
j_call: TRBJ1-5; clone_size: -; d_call: -; v_call: TRBV2; cdr3_aa: CASSGPDYQAPGDQPQHF; cdr3_nt: TGTGCCAGCAGTGGACCCGATTACCAGGCCCCGGGAGATCAGCCCCAGCATTTT
j_call: TRBJ2-7; clone_size: -; d_call: -; v_call: TRBV5-1; cdr3_aa: CASSLEGPFSYEQYF; cdr3_nt: TGCGCCAGCAGCTTGGAGGGACCGTTCTCCTACGAGCAGTACTTC
j_call: TRBJ2-1; clone_size: -; d_call: -; v_call: TRBV6-4; cdr3_aa: CASSDGGSGGEQFF; cdr3_nt: TGTGCCAGCAGTGACGGGGGATCGGGGGGCGAGCAGTTCTTC
j_call: TRBJ2-2; clone_size: -; d_call: TRBD2; v_call: TRBV16; cdr3_aa: CASSQSWLAGTTGELFF; cdr3_nt: TGTGCCAGCAGCCAATCGTGGCTAGCGGGAACCACCGGGGAGCTGTTTTTT
j_call: TRBJ1-1; clone_size: -; d_call: TRBD1; v_call: TRBV28; cdr3_aa: CASSWVTGEAFF; cdr3_nt: TGTGCCAGCAGCTGGGTGACAGGGGAAGCTTTCTTT
j_call: TRBJ2-7; clone_size: -; d_call: TRBD2; v_call: TRBV12-5; cdr3_aa: CASGLREGRNEQYF; cdr3_nt: TGTGCTAGTGGTTTGCGGGAGGGCCGGAACGAGCAGTACTTC
j_call: TRBJ2-1; clone_size: -; d_call: TRBD2; v_call: TRBV15; cdr3_aa: CATSERRESYNEQFF; cdr3_nt: TGTGCCACCAGCGAGCGGCGGGAGAGTTACAATGAGCAGTTCTTC
j_call: TRBJ1-2; clone_size: -; d_call: -; v_call: TRBV29-1; cdr3_aa: CSVEVEGPGGYTF; cdr3_nt: TGCAGCGTTGAAGTAGAAGGGCCCGGCGGCTACACCTTC
j_call: TRBJ2-5; clone_size: -; d_call: TRBD2; v_call: TRBV7-2; cdr3_aa: CASSFLAGGLGETQYF; cdr3_nt: TGTGCCAGCAGCTTCTTAGCGGGAGGGCTCGGAGAGACCCAGTACTTC
j_call: TRBJ1-1; clone_size: -; d_call: -; v_call: TRBV29-1; cdr3_aa: CSVEEGQALNTEAFF; cdr3_nt: TGCAGCGTTGAAGAAGGTCAGGCGTTGAACACTGAAGCTTTCTTT
j_call: TRBJ1-4; clone_size: -; d_call: -; v_call: TRBV4-3; cdr3_aa: CASSQAYPNRIPDNEKLFF; cdr3_nt: TGCGCCAGCAGCCAAGCATACCCCAACAGGATCCCCGATAATGAAAAACTGTTTTTT
j_call: TRBJ2-7; clone_size: -; d_call: -; v_call: TRBV7-2; cdr3_aa: CASSWGPTYEQYF; cdr3_nt: TGTGCCAGCAGCTGGGGCCCGACCTACGAGCAGTACTTC
j_call: TRBJ1-2; clone_size: -; d_call: -; v_call: TRBV6-6; cdr3_aa: CASSYSPSFYGYTF; cdr3_nt: TGTGCCAGCAGTTACTCGCCCAGCTTCTATGGCTACACCTTC
j_call: TRBJ2-5; clone_size: -; d_call: -; v_call: TRBV7-9; cdr3_aa: CASNKNLETQYF; cdr3_nt: TGTGCCAGCAACAAAAACTTGGAGACCCAGTACTTC
j_call: TRBJ2-1; clone_size: -; d_call: -; v_call: TRBV5-6; cdr3_aa: CASSLSWTQHLDNEQFF; cdr3_nt: TGTGCCAGCAGCTTGTCCTGGACACAGCATCTCGACAATGAGCAGTTCTTC
j_call: TRBJ2-2; clone_size: -; d_call: -; v_call: TRBV28; cdr3_aa: CASSFFQEYTGELFF; cdr3_nt: TGTGCCAGCAGTTTTTTCCAAGAGTACACCGGGGAGCTGTTTTTT
j_call: TRBJ2-1; clone_size: -; d_call: -; v_call: TRBV29-1; cdr3_aa: CSVVGASNEQFF; cdr3_nt: TGCAGCGTTGTTGGGGCCTCTAATGAGCAGTTCTTC
j_call: TRBJ2-1; clone_size: -; d_call: -; v_call: TRBV7-6; cdr3_aa: CASSSGPGTNEQFF; cdr3_nt: TGTGCCAGCAGCTCCGGGCCGGGGACGAATGAGCAGTTCTTC
j_call: TRBJ2-5; clone_size: -; d_call: -; v_call: TRBV9; cdr3_aa: CASSVAASQETQYF; cdr3_nt: TGTGCCAGCAGCGTAGCTGCCAGCCAAGAGACCCAGTACTTC
j_call: TRBJ2-2; clone_size: -; d_call: TRBD2; v_call: TRBV13; cdr3_aa: CASSSRERDPNTGELFF; cdr3_nt: TGTGCCAGCAGCTCTAGAGAGCGGGATCCGAACACCGGGGAGCTGTTTTTT
j_call: TRBJ2-3; clone_size: -; d_call: -; v_call: TRBV29-1; cdr3_aa: CSVLPRGGDTQYF; cdr3_nt: TGCAGCGTCCTACCCAGGGGGGGAGATACGCAGTATTTT
j_call: TRBJ2-2; clone_size: -; d_call: TRBD2; v_call: TRBV10-3; cdr3_aa: CAIGGLAGNTGELFF; cdr3_nt: TGTGCCATCGGAGGACTAGCGGGAAATACCGGGGAGCTGTTTTTT
j_call: TRBJ2-7; clone_size: -; d_call: TRBD2; v_call: TRBV4-3; cdr3_aa: CASSPGTSGPSYEQYF; cdr3_nt: TGCGCCAGCAGTCCTGGGACTAGCGGGCCCTCCTACGAGCAGTACTTC
j_call: TRBJ2-7; clone_size: -; d_call: -; v_call: TRBV11-2; cdr3_aa: CASSATSSYDYEQYF; cdr3_nt: TGTGCCAGCAGCGCGACAAGTTCTTACGATTACGAGCAGTACTTC
j_call: TRBJ1-1; clone_size: -; d_call: -; v_call: TRBV2; cdr3_aa: CASSIVGQPTEAFF; cdr3_nt: TGTGCCAGCAGCATCGTAGGCCAACCTACTGAAGCTTTCTTT
j_call: TRBJ2-1; clone_size: -; d_call: -; v_call: TRBV7-3; cdr3_aa: CASSLGPRGSDNEQFF; cdr3_nt: TGTGCCAGCAGCTTAGGTCCTCGGGGTAGTGACAATGAGCAGTTCTTC
j_call: TRBJ2-7; clone_size: -; d_call: TRBD1; v_call: TRBV11-2; cdr3_aa: CASSLGWTGALYEQYF; cdr3_nt: TGTGCCAGCAGCTTAGGCTGGACAGGAGCGCTCTACGAGCAGTACTTC
j_call: TRBJ2-5; clone_size: -; d_call: -; v_call: TRBV6-1; cdr3_aa: CASSDETGETQYF; cdr3_nt: TGTGCCAGCAGTGATGAGACAGGAGAGACCCAGTACTTC
j_call: TRBJ2-7; clone_size: once; d_call: -; v_call: TRBV28; cdr3_aa: CASRSPVGYSYEQYF; cdr3_nt: TGTGCCAGCAGATCCCCTGTAGGGTACTCTTACGAGCAGTACTTC
j_call: TRBJ2-2; clone_size: -; d_call: -; v_call: TRBV7-6; cdr3_aa: CASSLMGTGELFF; cdr3_nt: TGTGCCAGCAGCTTAATGGGGACCGGGGAGCTGTTTTTT